This T cell receptor beta chain was identified in a study of sequential checkpoint blockade in melanoma. Overall study context: Both treatment sequences were followed by maintenance nivolumab. Matched biopsies came pretreatment and at week 13 for twenty-two patients. Whole-study results and caveats: Clinical benefit was about 30 times likelier when tumor T-cell fraction and clonality increased. Tumor T-cell fraction and clonality correlated with PD-L1 and CD8+ counts.

Sample treatment: randomized to nivolumab then ipilimumab (arm A) or the reverse (arm B). Clones were read by immunoSEQ multiplex PCR, and TCRdb kept only the in-frame ones, dropping some. The table lists about 13,000 clones, 21% of them singletons. After removal of 0 bases from V and 6 bases from J, the junction contained 6 bases not matched to a gene. The CDR3 totals 14 residues. Germline CDR1 reads SGHRS; CDR2 reads YFSETQ. With regard to this clone: Its antigen is currently unknown.

The chain couples TRBV5-1 to TRBJ2-7, with TRBD2 matching 7 bases. The TCR sequence derives from a human donor with melanoma. Here the sequenced sample was tumor tissue (inferred from file names), taken from a patient given nivolumab and ipilimumab in sequence. CDR3 in amino acids: CASSLAGREGEQYF. In DNA, the CDR3 is TGCGCCAGCAGCTTGGCCGGCAGGGAGGGCGAGCAGTACTTC.